The 5 T cell receptor beta chains given below trace back to one sample, sequenced in a study of beta chain features in type 1 diabetes. Every isolated RNA sample was fully reverse transcribed, so sequencing captured expressed TCRB transcripts. Only in-frame clones appear in the TCRdb table, and some are missing; sequencing was by immunoSEQ multiplex PCR. The table shows under 200,000 clones, with roughly 8% occurring only once. No antigen is known for these receptors. The study, taken as a whole, reports: Type 1 diabetes patients had TCRB CDR3s that were shorter (moderately but significantly so) in all four CD4+ subsets.

Sequences were obtained from central memory CD4+ T cells from blood. These receptors originate from a woman younger than 35 with type 1 diabetes.

The V call is TRBV11-2, the J call TRBJ2-7, with 7 bases fitting TRBD1. Per the germline V gene, CDR1 is SGHAT and CDR2 is FQNNGV. J lost 0 bases, V lost 8 bases, and 1 base had no gene match. The CDR3 sequence is 12 residues long. This CDR3 is CASRQGSYEQYF. The CDR3, as DNA: TGTGCCAGCCGACAGGGCTCCTACGAGCAGTACTTC.

The chain combines TRBV29-1 with TRBJ2-7, with D possibly TRBD1 on 7 matching bases. The CDR3 totals 11 residues. Per germline, CDR1 SQVTM and CDR2 ANQGSEA. The V gene lost 5 bases and the J gene lost 3 bases, with 8 bases spanning the gap. The DNA of the CDR3 is TGCAGCGTTCAGGGGGGCTACGAGCAGTACTTC. Translated: CSVQGGYEQYF.

The chain is built from TRBV5-1 and TRBJ1-6, with TRBD1 matching 9 bases. V lost 4 bases, J lost 9 bases, and 8 bases stayed unmatched. This CDR3 spans 15 amino acids. In germline, CDR1 is SGHRS, CDR2 YFSETQ. The CDR3 region is CASSPEGDRASPLHF. Here the CDR3 DNA reads TGCGCCAGCAGCCCAGAGGGGGACAGGGCTTCACCCCTCCACTTT.

The rearrangement joins TRBV28 to TRBJ2-7; 12 bases are shared with TRBD1. The CDR3 length is 15 residues. Germline CDR1 reads MDHEN; CDR2 reads SYDVKM. After removal of 7 bases from V and 7 bases from J, the junction contained 11 bases not matched to a gene. As DNA, the CDR3 is TGTGCCAGCACTACCAGGGGACAGGGGGCGTGGGAGCAGTACTTC. Amino acid sequence: CASTTRGQGAWEQYF.

This clone was detected a few times. The chain recombines TRBV4-3 with TRBJ2-3, with D tentatively TRBD2 (6 bases). CDR1 is LGHNA and CDR2 is YSLEER in the germline V gene. The V end lost 4 bases, the J end lost 6 bases, and 17 bases lay between the germline ends. This CDR3 has 15 residues. CDR3 sequence: CASSPTRGSGDTQYF. CDR3 sequence (DNA): TGCGCCAGCAGCCCGACTAGAGGATCGGGTGATACGCAGTATTTT.